These 8 T cell receptor beta chains originate from one sample sequenced in a study of CD8 T cells in Susac syndrome. RNA totalling roughly 0.45 to 1 ug underwent reverse transcription with random hexamers. TCRdb fed the immunoSEQ multiplex PCR reads into MiXCR, producing one record per CDR3 protein. In the table there are 200,000 to 300,000 distinct CDR3 sequences, almost 97% of which are singletons. Sequencing used CD4+ T cells from PBMCs. The receptors were gathered from a human donor with Susac syndrome.

CDR3 in amino acids: CASSFGGPETQYF. In nucleotides, the CDR3 is TGTGCCAGCAGCTTCGGGGGCCCAGAGACCCAGTACTTC. This sequence joins TRBV7-3 and TRBJ2-5, with D perhaps given as TRBD1 or TRBD2 (6 bases each). Germline CDR1 reads SGHTA; CDR2 reads FQGTGA. Deletions cut 3 bases from V and 4 bases from J, with 9 bases between. The CDR3 runs to 13 residues.

V usage is TRBV11-2 and J usage is TRBJ1-5; D ambiguous. The CDR3 consists of 13 residues. In germline, CDR1 is SGHAT, CDR2 FQNNGV. V lost 1 base, J lost 7 bases, and 8 bases lay in between. The CDR3 is CASSLGLDQPQHF. CDR3 in DNA: TGTGCCAGCAGCTTAGGTCTAGACCAGCCCCAGCATTTT. Variable domain in full (rest from reference TRBV11-2 and TRBJ1-5): EAGVAQSPRYKIIEKRQSVAFWCNPISGHATLYWYQQILGQGPKLLIQFQNNGVVDDSQLPKDRFSAERLKGVDSTLKIQPAKLEDSAVYLCASSLGLDQPQHFGDGTRLSIL.

This sequence joins TRBV29-1 and TRBJ2-1, with TRBD2 matching 9 bases. V shed 2 bases, J shed 4 bases, and the junction held 6 bases outside the gene matches. CDR1 is SQVTM, CDR2 ANQGSEA, per germline. There are 15 residues in the CDR3. The CDR3 here is CSVESPSGAYNEQFF. The CDR3 region has the DNA TGCAGCGTTGAATCACCTAGCGGGGCTTACAATGAGCAGTTCTTC.

J is TRBJ1-2 and V is TRBV5-4; the match to TRBD1 covers 8 bases. This CDR3 is 15 amino acids long. V dropped 2 bases and J dropped 2; count of bases not matched to a gene: 5. Germline CDR1 SGHNT, CDR2 YYREEE (reference sequence). The CDR3 spells CASSLNRGSNYGYTF. For the CDR3, the DNA is TGTGCCAGCAGCTTAAACAGGGGGTCAAACTATGGCTACACCTTC. Together with reference TRBV5-4 and TRBJ1-2, the CDR3 gives the full variable domain: ETGVTQSPTHLIKTRGQQVTLRCSSQSGHNTVSWYQQALGQGPQFIFQYYREEENGRGNFPPRFSGLQFPNYSSELNVNALELDDSALYLCASSLNRGSNYGYTFGSGTRLTVV.

This clonotype was observed once. The chain uses TRBV9 and TRBJ1-1; D is unclear. The V and J ends lost 4 bases and 2 bases respectively, with 12 bases between them. In germline, CDR1 is SGDLS, CDR2 YYNGEE. The CDR3 extends over 14 amino acids. CDR3 nucleotides: TGTGCCAGCAGCCCTCAGGTTGGAAACACTGAAGCTTTCTTT. As protein: CASSPQVGNTEAFF.

The rearrangement links TRBV21-1 to TRBJ2-7; TRBD2, as called in the table, went unchecked against the DNA. TRBV21-1 is termed a pseudogene. The CDR3 runs to 14 residues. The CDR3 DNA sequence: TGTGCCAGCAGCAAAGAAGCGGCTTCCTACGAGCAGTACTTC. Encoded protein: CASSKEAASYEQYF.

The chain recombines TRBV27 with TRBJ2-1; perhaps TRBD2 as D (5 bases). CDR3 length equals 16 residues. The germline V and J ends were trimmed by 5 bases and 0 bases, with 14 bases remaining between them. CDR1 MNHEY and CDR2 SMNVEV come from the germline V gene (reference sequence). CDR3 bases: TGTGCCAGCAGTCCTAAACGGGGAATCTCCTACAATGAGCAGTTCTTC. It yields the protein CASSPKRGISYNEQFF.

The V and J genes are TRBV10-3 and TRBJ2-4; 8 bases line up with TRBD1. The CDR3 is made up of 14 amino acids. Germline CDR1 reads ENHRY; CDR2 reads SYGVKD. After removal of 11 bases from V and 9 bases from J, the junction contained 15 bases not matched to a gene. CDR3 residues: CASNHPGGEGIQYF. The CDR3 nucleotides read TGTGCCTCTAACCACCCAGGGGGCGAGGGCATTCAGTACTTC.